This record covers a single T cell receptor beta chain. The repertoire was sequenced with immunoSEQ multiplex PCR; TCRdb's copy has only in-frame clones and lacks some. This table has under 20,000 clones, about 90% appearing once. This sample was included in a study of monozygotic twins with cystic fibrosis. V shed 7 bases, J shed 1 base, and the junction held 7 bases outside the gene matches. Germline CDR1 and CDR2: SEHNR and FQNEAQ (reference sequence). The CDR3 runs to 15 residues. This sequence was found in a girl aged 2-10 years with cystic fibrosis. Sequencing was carried out using blood. V is TRBV7-9 and J is TRBJ1-1; 9 bases match TRBD1. CDR3 residues: CASTNRGRGNTEAFF. CDR3 in DNA: TGTGCCAGCACCAACAGGGGGCGGGGGAACACTGAAGCTTTCTTT.